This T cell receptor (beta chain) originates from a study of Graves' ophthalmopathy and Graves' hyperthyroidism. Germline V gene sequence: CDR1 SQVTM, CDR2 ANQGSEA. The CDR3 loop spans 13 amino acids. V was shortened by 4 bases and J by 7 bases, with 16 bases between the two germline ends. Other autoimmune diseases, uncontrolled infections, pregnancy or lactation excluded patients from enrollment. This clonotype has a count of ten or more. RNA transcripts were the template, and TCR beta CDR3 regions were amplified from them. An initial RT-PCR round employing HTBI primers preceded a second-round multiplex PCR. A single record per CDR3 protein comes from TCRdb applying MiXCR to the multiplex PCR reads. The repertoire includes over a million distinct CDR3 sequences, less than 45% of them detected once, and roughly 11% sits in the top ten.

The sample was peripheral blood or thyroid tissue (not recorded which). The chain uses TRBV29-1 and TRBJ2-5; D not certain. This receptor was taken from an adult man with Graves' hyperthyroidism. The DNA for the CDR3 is TGCAGCGTTGTTTCTATTTCCAAGGGGACCCAGTACTTC. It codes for CSVVSISKGTQYF.